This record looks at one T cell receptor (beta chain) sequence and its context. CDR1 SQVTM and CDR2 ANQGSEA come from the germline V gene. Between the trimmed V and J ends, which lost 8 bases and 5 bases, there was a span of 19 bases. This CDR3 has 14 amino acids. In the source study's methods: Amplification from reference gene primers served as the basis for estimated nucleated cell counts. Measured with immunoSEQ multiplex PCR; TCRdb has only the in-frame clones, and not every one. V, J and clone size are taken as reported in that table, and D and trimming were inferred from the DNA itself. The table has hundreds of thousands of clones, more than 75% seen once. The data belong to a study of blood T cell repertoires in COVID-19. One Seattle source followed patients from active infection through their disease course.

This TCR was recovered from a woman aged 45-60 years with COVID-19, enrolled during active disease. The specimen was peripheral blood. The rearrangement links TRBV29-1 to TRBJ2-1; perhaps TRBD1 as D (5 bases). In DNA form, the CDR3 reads TGCAGCACCAGGGCGGTCTCTAATAACAATGAGCAGTTCTTC. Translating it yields CSTRAVSNNNEQFF.